This T cell receptor beta chain appears in the sequencing data of a study of control samples from healthy donors and cancer patients. The data were produced by immunoSEQ multiplex PCR, yet TCRdb's version contains in-frame clones alone and is incomplete. In the table there are roughly 370,000 clones, more than 80% of which are singletons. The germline gives CDR1 MNHEY, CDR2 SMNVEV (reference sequence). Trimming removed 4 bases from V and 5 bases from J; junction bases left unmatched: 6. The CDR3 is made up of 17 amino acids. The source of this sequence is a man aged 35 to 55 with head and neck cancer. Material: PBMCs. The chain recombines TRBV27 with TRBJ2-2; 14 nucleotides line up with TRBD2. CDR3 loop: CASSSTSGRVETGELFF. In DNA, the CDR3 is TGTGCCAGCAGTTCGACTAGCGGGAGGGTTGAAACCGGGGAGCTGTTTTTT.